A single sample is the source of the 32 T cell receptor beta chains below, sequenced in a study of blood T cell repertoires in COVID-19. Clones were read by immunoSEQ multiplex PCR, and TCRdb kept only the in-frame ones, dropping some. This table has more than 350,000 clones, about 89% appearing once. Sequences were obtained from peripheral blood. These receptors were taken from a woman aged 25 to 39 with COVID-19, enrolled during active disease.

The chain combines TRBV5-1 with TRBJ2-5; 11 nucleotides match TRBD2. V gave up 3 bases and J gave up 4 bases; unmatched junction bases: 5. Per the germline V gene, CDR1 is SGHRS and CDR2 is YFSETQ. This CDR3 comprises 15 residues. CDR3 DNA: TGCGCCAGCAGCTCCGTAGCGGGAGGGGGAGAGACCCAGTACTTC. It specifies CASSSVAGGGETQYF.

The rearrangement links TRBV29-1 to TRBJ1-1; TRBD1 aligns across 10 bases. V lost 5 bases to trimming and J lost 6 bases; unmatched junction nucleotides: 9. Germline CDR1 is SQVTM and CDR2 is ANQGSEA. The CDR3 sequence is 14 residues long. The DNA of the CDR3 is TGCAGCGTTTTACTGACAGGGGGCGTCTCTGAAGCTTTCTTT. This encodes CSVLLTGGVSEAFF.

This rearrangement joins TRBV12-3 or TRBV12-4 to TRBJ1-1, with 7 bases lining up with TRBD1. V gave up 7 bases and J gave up 8 bases; unmatched junction bases: 10. The CDR3 runs 13 residues. The CDR3 DNA sequence: TGTGCCAGCACCTCTCATGGGACAGCCGAAGCTTTCTTT. It codes for CASTSHGTAEAFF.

The chain uses TRBV4-3 and TRBJ2-3, with 12 nucleotides matching TRBD2. The V segment lost 1 base and the J segment 3 bases; nucleotides outside the gene matches: 8. CDR3 size: 18 residues. Germline V gene sequence: CDR1 LGHNA, CDR2 YSLEER. In DNA, the CDR3 is TGCGCCAGCAGCCAAGTCCGGACTAGCGGGATATTTACAGATACGCAGTATTTT. Translated, it gives CASSQVRTSGIFTDTQYF.

The chain has TRBV6-5 and TRBJ2-3; TRBD1 matches 7 bases. The germline CDR1 and CDR2 sequences are MNHEY and SVGAGI. Trimming removed 7 bases from V and 4 bases from J; junction bases left unmatched: 8. CDR3 length equals 14 residues. The CDR3: CASNPGQPADTQYF. The CDR3 DNA sequence: TGTGCCAGCAACCCGGGACAGCCCGCAGATACGCAGTATTTT.

The rearrangement joins TRBV19 to TRBJ2-7; TRBD1 matches 8 bases. There are 14 residues in the CDR3. V lost 4 bases, J lost 9 bases, and 11 bases stayed unmatched. The germline V gene has CDR1 LNHDA and CDR2 SQIVND (reference sequence). In DNA, the CDR3 is TGTGCCAGTAGTACTGGGGACAGGTTAACTGTGCAGTACTTC. This encodes CASSTGDRLTVQYF. The whole variable domain, remainder taken from reference TRBV19 and TRBJ2-7, is DGGITQSPKYLFRKEGQNVTLSCEQNLNHDAMYWYRQDPGQGLRLIYYSQIVNDFQKGDIAEGYSVSREKKESFPLTVTSAQKNPTAFYLCASSTGDRLTVQYFGPGTRLTVT.

The chain carries TRBV3-1 (or the pseudogene TRBV3-2) and TRBJ1-5; D is unclear. Per the germline V gene, CDR1 is LGHDT and CDR2 is YNNKEL (reference sequence). This CDR3 contains 12 residues. V lost 1 base and J lost 6, with 4 bases in between. This CDR3 is CASSQGSQPQHF. The CDR3, as DNA: TGTGCCAGCAGCCAAGGGAGTCAGCCCCAGCATTTT.

This chain uses TRBV2 with TRBJ2-3; no clear D gene. Germline V lookup: CDR1 SNHLY, CDR2 FYNNEI. V was clipped by 8 bases and J by 6 bases, with 6 bases between them. The length of the CDR3 is 10 residues. In nucleotides, the CDR3 is TGTGCCAGCCTCGCGGATACGCAGTATTTT. It translates to CASLADTQYF.

CDR3 in DNA: TGCAGCCTGAGGGACAGAAGAGAGACCCAGTACTTC. Its translation is CSLRDRRETQYF. The V call is TRBV29-1, the J call TRBJ2-5; TRBD1 agrees at 7 bases. The germline gives CDR1 SQVTM, CDR2 ANQGSEA. The CDR3 loop spans 12 amino acids. Germline trimming cut 8 bases from V and 4 bases from J; bases unmatched to any gene: 7. The entire variable domain, with the rest obtained from reference TRBV29-1 and TRBJ2-5, is as follows: SAVISQKPSRDICQRGTSLTIQCQVDSQVTMMFWYRQQPGQSLTLIATANQGSEATYESGFVIDKFPISRPNLTFSTLTVSNMSPEDSSIYLCSLRDRRETQYFGPGTRLLVL.

A word on this clone: The junction departs from the called germline gene at one end, perhaps through a read error. The chain links TRBV28 to TRBJ1-2, with D hard to call. The germline gives CDR1 MDHEN, CDR2 SYDVKM. This CDR3 has 14 residues. The DNA of the CDR3 is TGTGCCAGCAGTTTATTAATCCTTAACTCTGGCTACACCTTC. This sequence encodes CASSLLILNSGYTF.

This clone was detected only once. The chain carries TRBV4-1 and TRBJ1-5; maybe TRBD1 (5 bases). The germline V gene has CDR1 MGHRA and CDR2 YSYEKL. The ends were cut back, 1 base at V and 7 bases at J, with 20 bases in the middle. CDR3 size: 17 residues. This chain's CDR3 is CASSQGPTEGRGQPQHF. In nucleotides, the CDR3 is TGCGCCAGCAGCCAAGGCCCGACAGAAGGAAGGGGACAGCCCCAGCATTTT.

This clone was recorded once. The chain is built from TRBV9 and TRBJ2-1, with TRBD2 matching 13 bases. In germline, CDR1 is SGDLS, CDR2 YYNGEE. J was trimmed by 9 bases and V by 3 bases; bases with no gene match: 6. The CDR3 runs 15 residues. The CDR3 nucleotides read TGTGCCAGCAGCGACCGGACTAGCGGGAGTAGTGAGCAGTTCTTC. This sequence encodes CASSDRTSGSSEQFF.

This clone was observed a single time. The chain uses TRBV10-3 and TRBJ2-1, with 14 positions matching TRBD2. Germline V CDR1 and CDR2: ENHRY, SYGVKD. Losses at the gene ends were 4 bases for V and 9 bases for J; bases not matched to a gene: 5. This CDR3 is built from 15 residues. The CDR3 region has the DNA TGTGCCATCAGTGCGGGGACTAGCGGGAGCTCTGAGCAGTTCTTC. Its translation: CAISAGTSGSSEQFF.

This chain links TRBV15 with TRBJ2-7, with D possibly matching TRBD1 (5 bases). The CDR3 spans 13 residues. Germline V lookup: CDR1 LNHNV, CDR2 YYDKDF (reference sequence). Trimming removed 3 bases from V and 2 bases from J, with 8 bases in between. CDR3 residues: CATSSRATYEQYF. The CDR3 DNA sequence: TGTGCCACCAGCAGCAGGGCAACCTACGAGCAGTACTTC. Full variable domain (remainder filled in from reference TRBV15 and TRBJ2-7): DAMVIQNPRYQVTQFGKPVTLSCSQTLNHNVMYWYQQKSSQAPKLLFHYYDKDFNNEADTPDNFQSRRPNTSFCFLDIRSPGLGDTAMYLCATSSRATYEQYFGPGTRLTVT.

V gene TRBV19 combines with J gene TRBJ2-7; 13 nucleotides align to TRBD2. CDR1 and CDR2 from the germline V gene are LNHDA and SQIVND (reference sequence). V shed 4 bases, J shed 4 bases, and the junction held 4 bases outside the gene matches. This CDR3 contains 15 residues. CDR3 sequence (DNA): TGTGCCAGTAGTAGCGGGACTAGCGGGACGTACGAGCAGTACTTC. Protein sequence: CASSSGTSGTYEQYF.

This clone occurred once. The V and J genes are TRBV12-3 or TRBV12-4 and TRBJ1-1; possibly TRBD1 for D (6 bases). This CDR3 contains 12 residues. Trimming took 3 bases from V and 9 from J, leaving 11 bases between them. This CDR3 is CASSLFTGQAFF. In DNA, the CDR3 is TGTGCCAGCAGTTTGTTTACAGGGCAAGCTTTCTTT.

This clone has just one count. The genes are TRBV6-2 or TRBV6-3 and TRBJ2-2; 7 bases are shared with TRBD2. CDR1 is MNHEY, CDR2 SVGEGT, per germline. The CDR3 is made up of 15 amino acids. Trimming removed 1 base from V and 8 bases from J; junction bases left unmatched: 7. CDR3 DNA sequence: TGTGCCAGCAGTTACTTTGTGGCGGGAGCGGGGGAGCTGTTTTTT. Residues: CASSYFVAGAGELFF.

The chain links TRBV6-1 to TRBJ2-6; a weak D match, TRBD1 (6 bases). The V end was cut by 0 bases, the J end by 1 base, with 13 bases between. Germline CDR1 is MNHNS and CDR2 is SASEGT. This CDR3 comprises 18 residues. CDR3 coding DNA: TGTGCCAGCAGTGAAGCGCTTCGTAGGGGGTCTGGGGCCAACGTCCTGACTTTC. This encodes CASSEALRRGSGANVLTF.

The CDR3 coding sequence is TGTGCCAGTAGTATAGATCCACGGGGAAATCAGCCCCAGCATTTT. Translating gives CASSIDPRGNQPQHF. The rearrangement uses TRBV19 and TRBJ1-5; D gene ambiguous. Trimming left V 0 bases short and J 4 bases short, with 10 bases between. The CDR3 has 15 amino acids. Germline lookup yields CDR1 LNHDA and CDR2 SQIVND (reference sequence).

J is TRBJ2-1 and V is TRBV11-2, with D hard to call. The CDR3 sequence is 13 residues long. Trimming stripped 1 base from V and 4 bases from J, with 5 bases between. Germline values: CDR1 SGHAT, CDR2 FQNNGV. CDR3: CASSLALYNEQFF. The CDR3, as DNA: TGTGCCAGCAGCTTAGCCCTTTACAATGAGCAGTTCTTC.

This rearrangement joins TRBV6-2 or TRBV6-3 to TRBJ2-1, with 9 bases matching TRBD2. CDR3 length equals 17 residues. Germline V lookup: CDR1 MNHEY, CDR2 SVGEGT. V was pared by 2 bases and J by 8 bases, with 13 bases of the junction left unmatched. The CDR3 is CASSYAGDLAGAHEQFF. CDR3 bases: TGTGCCAGCAGTTACGCGGGGGACTTAGCGGGAGCCCATGAGCAGTTCTTC.

The CDR3 loop is CASSPRTSSYTGELFF. CDR3 nucleotide sequence: TGTGCCAGCAGCCCAAGGACTAGCAGCTACACCGGGGAGCTGTTTTTT. The chain joins TRBV3-1 (or the pseudogene TRBV3-2) to TRBJ2-2, with 8 bases identical to TRBD2. The CDR3 contains 16 residues. V trimming: 4 bases; J trimming: 3 bases; junction bases outside the gene matches: 7. Germline-derived CDR1 and CDR2 are LGHDT and YNNKEL (reference sequence).

This clone was counted a single time. The chain links TRBV2 to TRBJ2-5; 8 bases align to TRBD2. Germline trimming cut 3 bases from V and 5 bases from J; bases unmatched to any gene: 5. CDR3 length equals 14 residues. CDR1 and CDR2 from the germline V gene are SNHLY and FYNNEI. CDR3 region: CASSESGLGETQYF. The DNA for the CDR3 is TGTGCCAGCAGTGAGTCGGGACTAGGGGAGACCCAGTACTTC.

The V and J genes are TRBV27 and TRBJ2-1, with 10 bases lining up with TRBD2. The CDR3 length is 16 residues. Germline V CDR1 and CDR2: MNHEY, SMNVEV (reference sequence). With 5 bases clipped from V and 5 bases from J, the junction kept 9 bases outside the gene matches. CDR3 nucleotide sequence: TGTGCCAGCAGTCCGTCTAGCGGGAGTCTCAACAATGAGCAGTTCTTC. Its translation: CASSPSSGSLNNEQFF.

The chain joins TRBV21-1 to TRBJ2-7; the listed D gene, TRBD1, was not tested against the DNA. TRBV21-1 is deemed a pseudogene. CDR3 size: 19 residues. CDR3 sequence (DNA): TGTGCCAGCAGCAAAGAGATTAGAGGTAGGGGGCATATTATATACGAGCAGTACTTC. Amino acid sequence: CASSKEIRGRGHIIYEQYF.

This chain uses TRBV4-1 with TRBJ2-6; 7 bases align to TRBD2. J lost 0 bases, V lost 1 base, and 0 bases had no gene match. The CDR3 is made up of 16 amino acids. CDR1 and CDR2 (germline): MGHRA, YSYEKL. CDR3: CASSQGEGSGANVLTF. The DNA of the CDR3 is TGCGCCAGCAGCCAAGGGGAGGGCTCTGGGGCCAACGTCCTGACTTTC.

J is TRBJ1-1 and V is TRBV11-2, with a weak D call TRBD1 (5 bases). Trimming stripped 0 bases from V and 7 bases from J, with 21 bases between. CDR1 SGHAT and CDR2 FQNNGV come from the germline V gene. The CDR3 length is 17 residues. The CDR3 here is CASSLDKGMGWTFEAFF. The CDR3 DNA sequence: TGTGCCAGCAGCTTAGATAAGGGGATGGGCTGGACCTTTGAAGCTTTCTTT. The whole variable domain, filled in from reference TRBV11-2 and TRBJ1-1, reads EAGVAQSPRYKIIEKRQSVAFWCNPISGHATLYWYQQILGQGPKLLIQFQNNGVVDDSQLPKDRFSAERLKGVDSTLKIQPAKLEDSAVYLCASSLDKGMGWTFEAFFGQGTRLTVV.

This clone was detected once. The chain uses TRBV29-1 and TRBJ2-1, with 10 bases matching TRBD2. J gave up 10 bases and V 7 bases, and 16 bases lay outside the gene matches. Germline-derived CDR1 and CDR2 are SQVTM and ANQGSEA. This CDR3 contains 15 residues. For the CDR3, the DNA is TGCAGCGCCGATGGAGGGCTAGCGGGGGCTTCGGAGCAGTTCTTC. Residues: CSADGGLAGASEQFF.

This clone showed up just once. This chain uses TRBV11-2 with TRBJ2-3; TRBD2 agrees at 10 bases. V was clipped by 0 bases and J by 0 bases; unmatched bases: 6. CDR3 length equals 18 residues. The germline gives CDR1 SGHAT, CDR2 FQNNGV. The CDR3 loop is CASSLDLEAGGSTDTQYF. The CDR3 DNA sequence: TGTGCCAGCAGCTTAGATTTAGAAGCGGGAGGGAGCACAGATACGCAGTATTTT. The full variable domain, with the rest looked up from reference TRBV11-2 and TRBJ2-3, is EAGVAQSPRYKIIEKRQSVAFWCNPISGHATLYWYQQILGQGPKLLIQFQNNGVVDDSQLPKDRFSAERLKGVDSTLKIQPAKLEDSAVYLCASSLDLEAGGSTDTQYFGPGTRLTVL.

The rearrangement uses TRBV3-1 (or the pseudogene TRBV3-2) and TRBJ2-7; maybe TRBD1 (5 bases). Germline CDR1 reads LGHDT; CDR2 reads YNNKEL (reference sequence). CDR3 size: 15 residues. Trimming cost V 2 bases and J 0 bases, with 11 bases left between them. The CDR3 here is CASSQWGGYSYEQYF. In DNA form, the CDR3 reads TGTGCCAGCAGCCAATGGGGCGGCTACTCCTACGAGCAGTACTTC.

This chain joins TRBV7-3 and TRBJ1-6; a possible D gene is TRBD1 (5 bases). Germline V gene lookup returns CDR1 SGHTA and CDR2 FQGTGA. The V end was cut by 0 bases, the J end by 10 bases, with 10 bases between. This CDR3 spans 14 amino acids. CDR3 loop: CASSLTGGRSPLHF. The CDR3 nucleotides read TGTGCCAGCAGCTTAACTGGGGGGAGATCACCCCTCCACTTT.

This clone was picked up a small number of times. The chain combines TRBV9 with TRBJ2-2; no clear D gene. V lost 1 base and J lost 1, with 14 bases in between. Germline lookup yields CDR1 SGDLS and CDR2 YYNGEE. This CDR3 has 17 amino acids. CDR3 in DNA: TGTGCCAGCAGCGTATACCCCGGTACCGTGAACACCGGGGAGCTGTTTTTT. Its translation: CASSVYPGTVNTGELFF.